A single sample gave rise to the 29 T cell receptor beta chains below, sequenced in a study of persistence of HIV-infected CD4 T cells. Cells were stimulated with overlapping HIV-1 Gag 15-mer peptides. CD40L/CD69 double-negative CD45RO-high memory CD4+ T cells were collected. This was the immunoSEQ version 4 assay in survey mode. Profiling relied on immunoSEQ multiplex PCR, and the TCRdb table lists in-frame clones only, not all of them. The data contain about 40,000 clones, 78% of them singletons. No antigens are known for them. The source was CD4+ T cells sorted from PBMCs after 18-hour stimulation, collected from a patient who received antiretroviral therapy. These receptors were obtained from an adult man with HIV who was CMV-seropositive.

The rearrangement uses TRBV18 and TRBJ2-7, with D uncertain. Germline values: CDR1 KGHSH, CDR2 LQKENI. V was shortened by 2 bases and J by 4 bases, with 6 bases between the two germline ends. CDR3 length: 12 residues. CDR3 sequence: CASSPEVYEQYF. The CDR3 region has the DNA TGTGCCAGCTCACCAGAGGTGTACGAGCAGTACTTC.

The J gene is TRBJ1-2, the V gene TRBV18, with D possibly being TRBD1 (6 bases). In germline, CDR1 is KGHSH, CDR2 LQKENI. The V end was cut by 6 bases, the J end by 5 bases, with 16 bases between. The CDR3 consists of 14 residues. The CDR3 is CASSPGANQYGYTF. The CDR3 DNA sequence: TGTGCCAGCTCCCCAGGGGCAAACCAGTATGGCTACACCTTC.

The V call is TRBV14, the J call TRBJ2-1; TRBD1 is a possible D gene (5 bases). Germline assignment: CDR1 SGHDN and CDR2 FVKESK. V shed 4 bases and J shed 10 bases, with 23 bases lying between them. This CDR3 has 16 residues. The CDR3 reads CASSLWTQLNRREQFF. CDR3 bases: TGTGCCAGCAGCCTCTGGACACAGTTAAACCGGCGGGAGCAGTTCTTC.

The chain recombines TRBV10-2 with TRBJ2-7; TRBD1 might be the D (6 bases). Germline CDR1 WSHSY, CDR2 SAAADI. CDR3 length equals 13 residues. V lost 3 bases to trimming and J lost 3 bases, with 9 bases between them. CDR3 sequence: CASSEAGDYEQYF. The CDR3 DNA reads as TGCGCCAGCAGTGAAGCAGGGGACTACGAGCAGTACTTC.

CDR3 in DNA: TGTGCCAGCAGTTACGGGCCAGGATGGTGGAACACTGAAGCTTTCTTT. It translates to CASSYGPGWWNTEAFF. The chain recombines TRBV6-2 or TRBV6-3 with TRBJ1-1; D not resolved. CDR1 MNHEY and CDR2 SVGEGT come from the germline V gene. V lost 2 bases and J 1 base, leaving 14 bases between the germline ends. CDR3 length equals 16 residues.

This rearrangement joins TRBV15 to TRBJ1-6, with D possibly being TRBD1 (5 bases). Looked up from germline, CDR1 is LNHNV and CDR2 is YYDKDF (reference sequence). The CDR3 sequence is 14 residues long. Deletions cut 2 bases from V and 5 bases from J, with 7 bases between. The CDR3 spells CATSRLGDNSPLHF. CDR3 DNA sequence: TGTGCCACCAGCAGACTGGGGGATAATTCACCCCTCCACTTT.

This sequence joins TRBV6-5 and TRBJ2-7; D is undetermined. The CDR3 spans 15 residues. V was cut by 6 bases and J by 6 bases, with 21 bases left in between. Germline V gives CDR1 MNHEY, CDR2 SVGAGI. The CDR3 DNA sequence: TGTGCCAGCAGCCCACGGGTAGCAAATCTTGGCGAGCAGTACTTC. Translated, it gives CASSPRVANLGEQYF.

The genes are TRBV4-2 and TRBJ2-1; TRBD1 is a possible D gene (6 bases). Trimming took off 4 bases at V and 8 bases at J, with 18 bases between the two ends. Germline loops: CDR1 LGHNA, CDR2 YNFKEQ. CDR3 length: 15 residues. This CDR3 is CASSRGQQQGHEQFF. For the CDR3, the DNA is TGTGCCAGCAGCCGTGGGCAACAACAGGGCCATGAGCAGTTCTTC.

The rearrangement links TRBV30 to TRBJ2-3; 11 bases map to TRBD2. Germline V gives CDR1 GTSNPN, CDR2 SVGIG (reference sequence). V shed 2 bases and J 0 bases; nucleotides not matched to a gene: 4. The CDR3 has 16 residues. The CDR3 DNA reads TGTGCCTGGAGTACGGGACTAGCGGTTAGCACAGATACGCAGTATTTT. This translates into CAWSTGLAVSTDTQYF.

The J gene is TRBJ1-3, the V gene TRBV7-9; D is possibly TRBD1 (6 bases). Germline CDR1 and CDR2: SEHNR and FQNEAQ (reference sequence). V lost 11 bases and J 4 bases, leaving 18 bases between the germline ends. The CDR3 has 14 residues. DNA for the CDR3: TGTGCCGAGCGATCCCCAGGGGACGGAAACACCATATATTTT. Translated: CAERSPGDGNTIYF.

The CDR3 loop reads CASCLGGTGELFF. Here the CDR3 DNA reads TGCGCCAGCTGTCTCGGGGGCACCGGGGAGCTGTTTTTT. The rearrangement joins TRBV5-1 to TRBJ2-2, with D maybe TRBD2 (6 bases). V shed 7 bases and J shed 4 bases, with 11 bases lying between them. The CDR3 sequence is 13 residues long. Germline V gene data show CDR1 as SGHRS and CDR2 as YFSETQ.

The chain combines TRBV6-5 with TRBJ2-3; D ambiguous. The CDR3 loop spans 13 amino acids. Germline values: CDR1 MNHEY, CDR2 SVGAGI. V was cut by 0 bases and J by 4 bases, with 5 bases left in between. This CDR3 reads CASSYSLPDTQYF. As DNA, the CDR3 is TGTGCCAGCAGTTACTCCTTGCCAGATACGCAGTATTTT.

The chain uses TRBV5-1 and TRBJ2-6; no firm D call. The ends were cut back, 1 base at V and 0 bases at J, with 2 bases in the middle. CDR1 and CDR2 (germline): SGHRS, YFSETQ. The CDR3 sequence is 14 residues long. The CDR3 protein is CASSLFSGANVLTF. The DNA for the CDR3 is TGCGCCAGCAGCTTGTTCTCTGGGGCCAACGTCCTGACTTTC.

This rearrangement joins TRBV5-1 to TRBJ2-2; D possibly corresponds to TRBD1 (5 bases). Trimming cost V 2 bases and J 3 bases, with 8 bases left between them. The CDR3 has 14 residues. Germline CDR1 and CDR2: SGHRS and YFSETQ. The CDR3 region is CASSLQDDTGELFF. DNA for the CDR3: TGCGCCAGCAGCTTACAGGATGACACCGGGGAGCTGTTTTTT.

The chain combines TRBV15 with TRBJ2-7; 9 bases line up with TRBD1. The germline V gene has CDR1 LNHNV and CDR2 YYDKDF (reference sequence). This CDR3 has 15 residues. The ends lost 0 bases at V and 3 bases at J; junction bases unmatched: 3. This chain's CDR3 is CATSREDRGYYEQYF. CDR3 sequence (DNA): TGTGCCACCAGCAGAGAGGACAGGGGCTACTACGAGCAGTACTTC.

The CDR3 bases are TGCGCCAGCAGTTCGGACCGCCTAACTGAAGCTTTCTTT. Translated, it gives CASSSDRLTEAFF. The chain uses TRBV5-1 and TRBJ1-1; D is unclear. CDR3 length: 13 amino acids. The V gene's germline CDR1 is SGHRS and CDR2 YFSETQ. V shed 5 bases and J shed 5 bases, with 13 bases lying between them.

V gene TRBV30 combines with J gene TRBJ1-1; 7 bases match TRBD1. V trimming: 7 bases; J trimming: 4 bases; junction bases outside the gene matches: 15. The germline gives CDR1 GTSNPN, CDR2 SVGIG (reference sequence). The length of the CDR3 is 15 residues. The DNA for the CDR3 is TGTGCCTCAATACCCCGGGGCCCAGGGGGCACTGAAGCTTTCTTT. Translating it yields CASIPRGPGGTEAFF.

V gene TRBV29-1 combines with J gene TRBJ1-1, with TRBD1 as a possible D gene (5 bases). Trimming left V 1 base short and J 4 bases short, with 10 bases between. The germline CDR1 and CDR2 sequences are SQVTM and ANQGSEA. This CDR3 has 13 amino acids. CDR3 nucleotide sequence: TGCAGCGTTGAAGGGCAGGGTACCACTGAAGCTTTCTTT. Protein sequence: CSVEGQGTTEAFF.

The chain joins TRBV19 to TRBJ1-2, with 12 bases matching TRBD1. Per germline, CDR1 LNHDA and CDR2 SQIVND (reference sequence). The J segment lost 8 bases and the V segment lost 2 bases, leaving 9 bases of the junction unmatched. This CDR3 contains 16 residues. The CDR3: CASSIPGTGGIGGYTF. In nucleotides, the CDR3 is TGTGCCAGTAGTATACCCGGGACAGGGGGCATTGGAGGCTACACCTTC.

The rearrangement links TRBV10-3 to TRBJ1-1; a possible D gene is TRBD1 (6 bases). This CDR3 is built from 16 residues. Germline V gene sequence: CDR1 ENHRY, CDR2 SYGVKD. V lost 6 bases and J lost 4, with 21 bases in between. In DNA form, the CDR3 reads TGTGCCATCAGCCCCGGGGCGGGGGCATTCGGCACTGAAGCTTTCTTT. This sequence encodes CAISPGAGAFGTEAFF.

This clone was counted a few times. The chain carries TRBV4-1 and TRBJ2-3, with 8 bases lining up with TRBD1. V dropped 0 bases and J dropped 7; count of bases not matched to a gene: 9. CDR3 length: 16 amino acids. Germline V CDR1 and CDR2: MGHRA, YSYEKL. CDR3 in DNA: TGCGCCAGCAGCCAAGAAGGACAGGGCGAGAGGCATACGCAGTATTTT. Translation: CASSQEGQGERHTQYF.

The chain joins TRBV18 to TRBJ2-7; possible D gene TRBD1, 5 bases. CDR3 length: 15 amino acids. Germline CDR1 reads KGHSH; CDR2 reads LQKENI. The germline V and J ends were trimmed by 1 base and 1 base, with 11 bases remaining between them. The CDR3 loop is CASSPQGQASYEQYF. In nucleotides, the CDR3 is TGTGCCAGCTCACCACAGGGGCAGGCGTCCTACGAGCAGTACTTC. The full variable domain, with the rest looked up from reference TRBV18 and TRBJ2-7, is NAGVMQNPRHLVRRRGQEARLRCSPMKGHSHVYWYRQLPEEGLKFMVYLQKENIIDESGMPKERFSAEFPKEGPSILRIQQVVRGDSAAYFCASSPQGQASYEQYFGPGTRLTVT.

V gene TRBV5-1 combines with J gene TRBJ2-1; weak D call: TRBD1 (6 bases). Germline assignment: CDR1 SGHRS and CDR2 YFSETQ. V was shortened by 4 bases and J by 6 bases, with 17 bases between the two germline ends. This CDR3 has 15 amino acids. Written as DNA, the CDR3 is TGCGCCAGCAGCGGGGGACAAAGTAGGATCAATGAGCAGTTCTTC. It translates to CASSGGQSRINEQFF.

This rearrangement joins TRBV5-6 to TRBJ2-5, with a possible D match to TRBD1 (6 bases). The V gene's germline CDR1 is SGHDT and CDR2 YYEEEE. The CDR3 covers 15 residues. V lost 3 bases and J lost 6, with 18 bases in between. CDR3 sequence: CASSSVTGPWKTQYF. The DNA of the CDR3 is TGTGCCAGCAGCTCTGTTACAGGGCCGTGGAAGACCCAGTACTTC.

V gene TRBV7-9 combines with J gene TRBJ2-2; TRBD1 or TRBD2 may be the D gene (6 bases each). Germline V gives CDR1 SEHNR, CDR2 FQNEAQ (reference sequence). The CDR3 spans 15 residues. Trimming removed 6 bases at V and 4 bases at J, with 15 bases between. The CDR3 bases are TGTGCCAGCAGTCTCGGGGGCTCCCGCACCGGGGAGCTGTTTTTT. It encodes CASSLGGSRTGELFF. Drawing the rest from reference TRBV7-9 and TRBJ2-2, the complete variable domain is DTGVSQNPRHKITKRGQNVTFRCDPISEHNRLYWYRQTLGQGPEFLTYFQNEAQLEKSRLLSDRFSAERPKGSFSTLEIQRTEQGDSAMYLCASSLGGSRTGELFFGEGSRLTVL.

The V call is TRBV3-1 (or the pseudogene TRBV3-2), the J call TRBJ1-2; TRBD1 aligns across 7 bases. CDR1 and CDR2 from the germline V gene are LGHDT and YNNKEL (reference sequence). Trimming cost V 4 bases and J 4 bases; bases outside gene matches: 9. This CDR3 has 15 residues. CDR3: CASSPRQGGFYGYTF. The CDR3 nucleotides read TGTGCCAGCAGCCCCCGGCAGGGGGGATTCTATGGCTACACCTTC.

The CDR3 is CASSSSQTGNYGYTF. Here the CDR3 DNA reads TGTGCCAGCAGCTCGTCGCAGACAGGGAACTATGGCTACACCTTC. This sequence joins TRBV5-4 and TRBJ1-2; 7 bases are a match to TRBD1. Trimming cost V 3 bases and J 2 bases; bases outside gene matches: 7. There are 15 residues in the CDR3. Germline V gives CDR1 SGHNT, CDR2 YYREEE (reference sequence).

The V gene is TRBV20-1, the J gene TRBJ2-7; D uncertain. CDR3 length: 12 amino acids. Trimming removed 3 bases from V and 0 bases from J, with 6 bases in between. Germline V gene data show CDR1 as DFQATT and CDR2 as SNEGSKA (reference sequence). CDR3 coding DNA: TGCAGTGCTAGTTTCTACTCCTACGAGCAGTACTTC. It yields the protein CSASFYSYEQYF.

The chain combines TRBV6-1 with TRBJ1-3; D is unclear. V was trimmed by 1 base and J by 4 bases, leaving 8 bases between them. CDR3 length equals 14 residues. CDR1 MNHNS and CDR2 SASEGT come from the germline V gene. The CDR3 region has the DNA TGTGCCAGCAGTGAAGATCTGGGCGGAAACACCATATATTTT. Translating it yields CASSEDLGGNTIYF.